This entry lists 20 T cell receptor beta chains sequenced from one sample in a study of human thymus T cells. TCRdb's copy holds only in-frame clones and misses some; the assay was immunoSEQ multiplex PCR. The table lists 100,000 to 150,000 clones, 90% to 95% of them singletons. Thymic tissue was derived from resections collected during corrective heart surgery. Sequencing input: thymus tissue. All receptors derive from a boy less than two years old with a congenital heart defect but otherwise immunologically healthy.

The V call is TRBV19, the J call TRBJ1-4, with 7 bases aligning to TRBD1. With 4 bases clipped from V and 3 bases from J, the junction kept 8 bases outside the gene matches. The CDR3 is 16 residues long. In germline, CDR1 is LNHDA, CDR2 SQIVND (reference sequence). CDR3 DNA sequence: TGTGCCAGTAGTACGACAGGGAAGGGGGCTAATGAAAAACTGTTTTTT. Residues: CASSTTGKGANEKLFF.

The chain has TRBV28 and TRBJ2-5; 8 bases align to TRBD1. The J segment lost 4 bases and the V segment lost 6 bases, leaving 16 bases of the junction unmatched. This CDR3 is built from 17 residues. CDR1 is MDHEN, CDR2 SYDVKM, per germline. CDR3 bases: TGTGCCAGCAGGCGAAACCTTCTCCGGGACAGGTTAGAGACCCAGTACTTC. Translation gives CASRRNLLRDRLETQYF.

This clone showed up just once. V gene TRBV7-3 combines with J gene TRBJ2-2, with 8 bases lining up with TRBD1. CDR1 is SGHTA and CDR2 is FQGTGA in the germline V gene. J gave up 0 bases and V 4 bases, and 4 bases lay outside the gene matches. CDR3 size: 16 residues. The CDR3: CASSSKTGANTGELFF. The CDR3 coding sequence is TGTGCCAGCAGCTCAAAGACAGGGGCGAACACCGGGGAGCTGTTTTTT.

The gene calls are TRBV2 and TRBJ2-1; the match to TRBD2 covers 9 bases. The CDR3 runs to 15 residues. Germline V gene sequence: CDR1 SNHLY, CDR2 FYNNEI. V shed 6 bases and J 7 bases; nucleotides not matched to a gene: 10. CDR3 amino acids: CASRERGDPQNEQFF. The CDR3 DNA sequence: TGTGCCAGCAGGGAGCGGGGGGACCCGCAAAATGAGCAGTTCTTC.

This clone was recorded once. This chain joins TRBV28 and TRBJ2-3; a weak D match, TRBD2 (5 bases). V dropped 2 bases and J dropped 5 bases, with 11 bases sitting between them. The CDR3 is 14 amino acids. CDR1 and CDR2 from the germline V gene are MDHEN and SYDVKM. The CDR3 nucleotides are TGTGCCAGCAGTTTAGTGGACTCCGTAGATACGCAGTATTTT. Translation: CASSLVDSVDTQYF. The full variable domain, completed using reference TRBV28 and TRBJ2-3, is DVKVTQSSRYLVKRTGEKVFLECVQDMDHENMFWYRQDPGLGLRLIYFSYDVKMKEKGDIPEGYSVSREKKERFSLILESASTNQTSMYLCASSLVDSVDTQYFGPGTRLTVL.

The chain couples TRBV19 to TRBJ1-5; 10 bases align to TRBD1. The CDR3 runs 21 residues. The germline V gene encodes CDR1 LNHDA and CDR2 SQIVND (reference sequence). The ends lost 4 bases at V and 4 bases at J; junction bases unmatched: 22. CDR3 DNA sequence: TGTGCCAGTAGTAGCGGGGACAGGGGTAGAGATGTCTACGCCGTAAATCAGCCCCAGCATTTT. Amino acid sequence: CASSSGDRGRDVYAVNQPQHF.

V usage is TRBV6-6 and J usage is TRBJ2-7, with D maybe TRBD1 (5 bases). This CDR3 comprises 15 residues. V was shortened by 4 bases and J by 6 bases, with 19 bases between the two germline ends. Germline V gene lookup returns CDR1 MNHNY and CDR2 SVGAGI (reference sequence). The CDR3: CASSWCLAARGEQYF. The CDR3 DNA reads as TGTGCCAGCAGTTGGTGTTTGGCTGCTAGGGGCGAGCAGTACTTC.

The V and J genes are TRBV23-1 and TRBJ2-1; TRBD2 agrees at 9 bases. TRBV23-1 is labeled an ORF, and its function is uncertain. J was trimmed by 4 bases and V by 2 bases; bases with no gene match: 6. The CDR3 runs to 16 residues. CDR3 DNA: TGCGCCAGCAGTCAACGGATAGCGGGGGTTTACAATGAGCAGTTCTTC. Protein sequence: CASSQRIAGVYNEQFF.

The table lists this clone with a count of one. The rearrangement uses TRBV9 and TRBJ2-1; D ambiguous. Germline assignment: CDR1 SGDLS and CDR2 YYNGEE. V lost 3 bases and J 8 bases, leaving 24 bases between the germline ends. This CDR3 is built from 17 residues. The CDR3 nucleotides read TGTGCCAGCAGCGCGGAACCCGGCGGAAGCGCAAAGGATGAGCAGTTCTTC. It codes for CASSAEPGGSAKDEQFF.

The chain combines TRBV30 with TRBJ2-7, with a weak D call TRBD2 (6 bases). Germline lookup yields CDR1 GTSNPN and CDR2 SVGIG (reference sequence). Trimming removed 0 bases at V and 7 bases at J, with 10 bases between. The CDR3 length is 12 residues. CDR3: CAWSVRGLEQYF. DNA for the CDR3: TGTGCCTGGAGTGTACGGGGACTTGAGCAGTACTTC.

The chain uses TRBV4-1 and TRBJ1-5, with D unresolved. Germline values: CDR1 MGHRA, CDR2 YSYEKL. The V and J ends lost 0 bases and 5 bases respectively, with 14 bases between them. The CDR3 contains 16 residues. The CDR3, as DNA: TGCGCCAGCAGCCAAGATTCCTTAAAAAGGGATCAGCCCCAGCATTTT. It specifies CASSQDSLKRDQPQHF.

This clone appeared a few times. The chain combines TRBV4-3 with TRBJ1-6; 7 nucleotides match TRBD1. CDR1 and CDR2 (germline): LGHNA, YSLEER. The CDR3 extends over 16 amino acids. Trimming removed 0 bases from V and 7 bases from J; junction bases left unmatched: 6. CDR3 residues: CASSQDATGWNSPLHF. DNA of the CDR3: TGCGCCAGCAGCCAAGATGCGACAGGGTGGAATTCACCCCTCCACTTT.

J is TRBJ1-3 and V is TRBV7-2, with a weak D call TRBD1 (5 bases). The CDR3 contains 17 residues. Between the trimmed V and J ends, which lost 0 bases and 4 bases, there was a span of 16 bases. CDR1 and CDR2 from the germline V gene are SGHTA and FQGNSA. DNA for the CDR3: TGTGCCAGCAGCTTAGCGCTGGGGGTTAGAAGAGGAAACACCATATATTTT. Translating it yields CASSLALGVRRGNTIYF. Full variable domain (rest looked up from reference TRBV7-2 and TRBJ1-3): GAGVSQSPSNKVTEKGKDVELRCDPISGHTALYWYRQSLGQGLEFLIYFQGNSAPDKSGLPSDRFSAERTGGSVSTLTIQRTQQEDSAVYLCASSLALGVRRGNTIYFGEGSWLTVV.

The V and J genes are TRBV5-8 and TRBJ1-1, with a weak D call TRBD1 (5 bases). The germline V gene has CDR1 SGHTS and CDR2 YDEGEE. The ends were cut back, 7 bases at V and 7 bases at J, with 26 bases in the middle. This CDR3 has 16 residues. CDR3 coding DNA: TGTGCCAGCGGACCCGGGGGATCTGAGACCAAGAGTGAAGCTTTCTTT. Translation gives CASGPGGSETKSEAFF. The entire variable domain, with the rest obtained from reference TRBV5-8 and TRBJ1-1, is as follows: EAGVTQSPTHLIKTRGQQATLRCSPISGHTSVYWYQQALGLGLQFLLWYDEGEERNRGNFPPRFSGRQFPNYSSELNVNALELEDSALYLCASGPGGSETKSEAFFGQGTRLTVV.

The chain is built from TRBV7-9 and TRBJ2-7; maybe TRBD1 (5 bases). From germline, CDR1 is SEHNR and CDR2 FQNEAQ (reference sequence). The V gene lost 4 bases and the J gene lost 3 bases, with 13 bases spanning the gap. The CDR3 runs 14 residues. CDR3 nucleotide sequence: TGTGCCAGCAGCTCCGACGGACACGGCTACGAGCAGTACTTC. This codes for CASSSDGHGYEQYF.

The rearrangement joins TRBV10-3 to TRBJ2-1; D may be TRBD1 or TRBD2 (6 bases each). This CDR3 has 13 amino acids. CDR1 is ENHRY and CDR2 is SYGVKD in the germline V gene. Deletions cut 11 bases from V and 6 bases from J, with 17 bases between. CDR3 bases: TGTGCCGTTGAGGGGGGATCGGGCAATGAGCAGTTCTTC. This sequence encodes CAVEGGSGNEQFF.

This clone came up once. DNA of the CDR3: TGCGCCAGCAGCCAAGAGACAGGGGGAGGCTACGAGCAGTACTTC. Residues: CASSQETGGGYEQYF. The rearrangement links TRBV4-3 to TRBJ2-7; 9 bases agree with TRBD1. Losses at the gene ends were 0 bases for V and 3 bases for J; bases not matched to a gene: 3. CDR1 and CDR2 from the germline V gene are LGHNA and YSLEER. The CDR3 consists of 15 residues.

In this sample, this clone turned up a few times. In DNA, the CDR3 is TGCGCCAGCAGCTTACTTCCGGTGATGGGGAGAGATTACGAGCAGTACTTC. This translates into CASSLLPVMGRDYEQYF. The rearrangement uses TRBV5-1 and TRBJ2-7, with D possibly being TRBD2 (5 bases). The V end was cut by 2 bases, the J end by 4 bases, with 22 bases between. CDR1 is SGHRS, CDR2 YFSETQ, per germline. CDR3 length: 17 residues.

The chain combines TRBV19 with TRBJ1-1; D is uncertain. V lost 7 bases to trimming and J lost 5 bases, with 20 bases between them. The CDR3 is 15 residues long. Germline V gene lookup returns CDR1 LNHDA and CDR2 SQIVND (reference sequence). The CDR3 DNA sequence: TGTGCCAGTACTCCCCTGCGGAGAGGGTTGACTGAAGCTTTCTTT. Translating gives CASTPLRRGLTEAFF.

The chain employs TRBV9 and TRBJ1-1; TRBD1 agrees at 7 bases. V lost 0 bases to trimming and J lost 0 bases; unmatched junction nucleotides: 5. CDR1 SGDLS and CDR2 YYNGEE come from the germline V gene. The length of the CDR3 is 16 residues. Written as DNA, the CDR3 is TGTGCCAGCAGCGTAGGGGGACAGCGATTGAACACTGAAGCTTTCTTT. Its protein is CASSVGGQRLNTEAFF.